The 8 T cell receptor beta chains reported below all come from one sample, sequenced in a study of T cells expressing NK-cell markers. TCRdb re-called the 5' RACE reads, yielding one record per CDR3 amino acid sequence without DNA. This listing includes 300,000 to 500,000 distinct CDR3 sequences. Sequencing was carried out using blood T cells: a sorted CD56 or NKG2C T cell subset, CD4+ or CD8+ T cells, or bulk PBMC T cells (not recorded which). These receptors all stem from a woman aged 45-65 years in good health.

The chain joins TRBV5-1 to TRBJ1-1; the D call of TRBD1 rests on TCRdb alone, since no DNA is present to check it. Germline assignment: CDR1 SGHRS and CDR2 YFSETQ. This CDR3 is built from 13 residues. Here the CDR3 reads CASSPGTGIRAFF.

This CDR3 is CASSLALGGRTDTQYF. The V gene is TRBV7-8, the J gene TRBJ2-3. Germline CDR1 reads SGHVS; CDR2 reads FQNEAQ. This CDR3 has 16 residues.

The chain uses TRBV27 and TRBJ1-1; as DNA is missing, the TRBD1 call by TCRdb cannot be tested. Per germline, CDR1 MNHEY and CDR2 SMNVEV (reference sequence). The CDR3 is made up of 13 amino acids. The CDR3 here is CASSQQGYTEAFF.

The chain employs TRBV7-7 and TRBJ1-1. The CDR3 is 13 residues long. Germline CDR1 SSHAT, CDR2 FNYEAQ (reference sequence). The CDR3 spells CASSQRPDTEAFF.

This rearrangement joins TRBV24-1 to TRBJ2-3; TCRdb's D call, TRBD1, is unchecked because there is no DNA. CDR3 length: 16 residues. Germline V gene sequence: CDR1 KGHDR, CDR2 SFDVKD. CDR3 protein: CATSVTSDRGVNTQYF.

V gene TRBV7-2 combines with J gene TRBJ1-4. Per germline, CDR1 SGHTA and CDR2 FQGNSA. The CDR3 is 15 residues long. The CDR3 protein is CASSLRPFSNEKLFF.

The rearrangement joins TRBV11-2 to TRBJ2-5; as DNA is missing, the TRBD1 call by TCRdb cannot be tested. Germline V gene sequence: CDR1 SGHAT, CDR2 FQNNGV. The CDR3 is 16 amino acids. CDR3: CASSPWGSPTGETQYF.

The chain uses TRBV4-1 and TRBJ1-6; as DNA is missing, the TRBD1 call by TCRdb cannot be tested. Germline CDR1 is MGHRA and CDR2 is YSYEKL. The CDR3 has 18 amino acids. This chain's CDR3 is CASSQRSPLLGGNSPLHF.